This section outlines one T cell receptor (beta chain) sequence together with its context. TCRdb keeps only in-frame clones here, not all; method: immunoSEQ multiplex PCR. The repertoire consists of about 190,000 clones, with 85% to 90% occurring once and the leading ten covering about 0.59%. This sample was included in a study of blood T cell repertoires in COVID-19. Study summary: Italy, Spain and the United States were the sources of the convalescent and acute COVID-19 samples.

Germline assignment: CDR1 SGHVS and CDR2 FNYEAQ. This CDR3 spans 15 amino acids. The V end lost 2 bases, the J end lost 7 bases, and 17 bases lay between the germline ends. The sample taken for sequencing was peripheral blood. The clonotype was recovered from a man in his forties or fifties with acute or convalescent COVID-19. The chain has TRBV7-6 and TRBJ1-2; D might be TRBD1 (6 bases). CDR3 amino acids: CASSLTAGARGGYTF. CDR3 nucleotide sequence: TGTGCCAGCAGCTTAACGGCGGGGGCTAGGGGTGGCTACACCTTC.